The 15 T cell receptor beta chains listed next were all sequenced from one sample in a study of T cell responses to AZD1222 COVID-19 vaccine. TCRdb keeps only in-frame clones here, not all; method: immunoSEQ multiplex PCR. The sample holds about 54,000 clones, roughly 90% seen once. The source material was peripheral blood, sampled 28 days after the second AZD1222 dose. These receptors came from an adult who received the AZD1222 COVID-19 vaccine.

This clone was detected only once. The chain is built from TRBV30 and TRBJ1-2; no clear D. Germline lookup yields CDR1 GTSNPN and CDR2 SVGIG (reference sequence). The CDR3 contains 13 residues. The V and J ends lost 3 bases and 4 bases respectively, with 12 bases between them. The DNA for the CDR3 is TGTGCCTGGAGAAAGATAGGTACCTATGGCTACACCTTC. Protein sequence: CAWRKIGTYGYTF.

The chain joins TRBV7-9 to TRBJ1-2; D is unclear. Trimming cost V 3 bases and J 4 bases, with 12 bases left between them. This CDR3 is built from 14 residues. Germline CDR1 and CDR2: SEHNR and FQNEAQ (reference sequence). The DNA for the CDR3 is TGTGCCAGCAGCTTGGAAGGCAGATCCTATGGCTACACCTTC. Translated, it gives CASSLEGRSYGYTF.

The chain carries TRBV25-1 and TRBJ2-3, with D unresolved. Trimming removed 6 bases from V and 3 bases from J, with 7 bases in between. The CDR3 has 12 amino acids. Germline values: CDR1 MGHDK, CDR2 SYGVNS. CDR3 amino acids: CASRWGTDTQYF. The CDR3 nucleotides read TGTGCCAGCAGGTGGGGAACAGATACGCAGTATTTT. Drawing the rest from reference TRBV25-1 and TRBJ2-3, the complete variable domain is EADIYQTPRYLVIGTGKKITLECSQTMGHDKMYWYQQDPGMELHLIHYSYGVNSTEKGDLSSESTVSRIRTEHFPLTLESARPSHTSQYLCASRWGTDTQYFGPGTRLTVL.

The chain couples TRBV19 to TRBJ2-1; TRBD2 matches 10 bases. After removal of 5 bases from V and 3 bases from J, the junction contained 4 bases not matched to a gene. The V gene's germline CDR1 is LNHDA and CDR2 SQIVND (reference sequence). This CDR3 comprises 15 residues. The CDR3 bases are TGTGCCAGTAGTGCTAGCGGGAGTGGCTACAATGAGCAGTTCTTC. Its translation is CASSASGSGYNEQFF.

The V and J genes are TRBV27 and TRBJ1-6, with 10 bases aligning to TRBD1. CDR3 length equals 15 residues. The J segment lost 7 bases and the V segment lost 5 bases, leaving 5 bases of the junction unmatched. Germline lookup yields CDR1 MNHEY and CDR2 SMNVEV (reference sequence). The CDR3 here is CASSKGQGLNSPLHF. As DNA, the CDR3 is TGTGCCAGCAGTAAGGGACAGGGGTTGAATTCACCCCTCCACTTT.

The CDR3 reads CAWSLTSTDTQYF. Here the CDR3 DNA reads TGTGCCTGGAGTCTCACTAGCACAGATACGCAGTATTTT. The J gene is TRBJ2-3, the V gene TRBV30; D is unresolved. There are 13 residues in the CDR3. Germline V gives CDR1 GTSNPN, CDR2 SVGIG (reference sequence). V gave up 2 bases and J gave up 0 bases, with 6 bases separating them.

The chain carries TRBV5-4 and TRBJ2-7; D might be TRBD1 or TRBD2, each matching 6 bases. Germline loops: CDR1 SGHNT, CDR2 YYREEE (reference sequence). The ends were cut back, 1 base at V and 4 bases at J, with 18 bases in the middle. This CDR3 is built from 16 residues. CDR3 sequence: CASSLHGRGGRYEQYF. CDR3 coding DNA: TGTGCCAGCAGCTTGCACGGACGAGGGGGGAGATACGAGCAGTACTTC.

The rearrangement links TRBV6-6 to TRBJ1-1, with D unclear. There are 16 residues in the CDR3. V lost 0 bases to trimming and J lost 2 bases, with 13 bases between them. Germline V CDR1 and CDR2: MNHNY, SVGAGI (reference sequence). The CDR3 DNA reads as TGTGCCAGCAGTTACTCAGCTTTAGCGGTAAACACTGAAGCTTTCTTT. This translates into CASSYSALAVNTEAFF.

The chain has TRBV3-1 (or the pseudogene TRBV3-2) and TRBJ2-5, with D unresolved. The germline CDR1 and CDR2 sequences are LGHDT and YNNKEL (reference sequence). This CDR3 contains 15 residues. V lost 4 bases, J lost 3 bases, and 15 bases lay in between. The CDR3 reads CASSPWSAREETQYF. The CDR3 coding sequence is TGTGCCAGCAGCCCGTGGTCAGCGCGAGAAGAGACCCAGTACTTC.

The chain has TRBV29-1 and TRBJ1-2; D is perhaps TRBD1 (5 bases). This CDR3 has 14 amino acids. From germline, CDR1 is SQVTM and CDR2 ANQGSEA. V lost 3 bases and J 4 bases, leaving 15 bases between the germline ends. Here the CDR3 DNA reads TGCAGCGTTGACTTTGGGGCAGGAGGCTATGGCTACACCTTC. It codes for CSVDFGAGGYGYTF.

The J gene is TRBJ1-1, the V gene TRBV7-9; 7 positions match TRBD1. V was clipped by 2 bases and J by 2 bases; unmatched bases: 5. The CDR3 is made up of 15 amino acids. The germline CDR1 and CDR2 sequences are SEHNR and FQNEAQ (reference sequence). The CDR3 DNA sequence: TGTGCCAGCAGCTTAAGAGGGACAGACAACACTGAAGCTTTCTTT. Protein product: CASSLRGTDNTEAFF.

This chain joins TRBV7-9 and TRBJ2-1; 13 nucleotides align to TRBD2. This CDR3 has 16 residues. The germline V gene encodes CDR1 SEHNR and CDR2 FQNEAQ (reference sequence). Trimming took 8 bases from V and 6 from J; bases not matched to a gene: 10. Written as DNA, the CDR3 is TGTGCCAGCTGGAGGACTAGCGGGAGTGGGGGCAATGAGCAGTTCTTC. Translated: CASWRTSGSGGNEQFF.

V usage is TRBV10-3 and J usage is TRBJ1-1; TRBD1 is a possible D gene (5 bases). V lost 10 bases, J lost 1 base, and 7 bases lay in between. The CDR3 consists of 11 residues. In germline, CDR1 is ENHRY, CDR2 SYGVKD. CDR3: CATQGNTEAFF. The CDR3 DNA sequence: TGTGCCACGCAGGGGAACACTGAAGCTTTCTTT.

The CDR3 sequence is CASSQVVGGDYGYTF. The CDR3 DNA follows: TGTGCCAGCAGCCAAGTAGTAGGGGGCGACTATGGCTACACCTTC. The rearrangement links TRBV4-2 to TRBJ1-2, with TRBD1 matching 7 bases. Germline V gives CDR1 LGHNA, CDR2 YNFKEQ. There are 15 residues in the CDR3. J lost 3 bases, V lost 1 base, and 5 bases had no gene match.

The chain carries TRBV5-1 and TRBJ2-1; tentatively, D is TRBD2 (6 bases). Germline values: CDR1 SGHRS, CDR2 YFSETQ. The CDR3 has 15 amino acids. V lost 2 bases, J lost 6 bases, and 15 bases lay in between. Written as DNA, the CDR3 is TGCGCCAGCAGCTTAGGGTTGGCGGGATCCAATGAGCAGTTCTTC. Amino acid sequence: CASSLGLAGSNEQFF.